This T cell receptor (beta chain) is drawn from a study of CD8 T cells in ankylosing spondylitis. Study results and caveats: Among TCR beta sequences, a motif of eight highly homologous variants appeared characteristic of ankylosing spondylitis blood. Disease-linked clones reportedly concentrated significantly in matched ankylosing spondylitis synovial fluid. Disease-linked clones had a CD8+ phenotype and relatively low frequency in peripheral blood.

The authors made TCR beta libraries by quantitative 5'-RACE with molecular barcodes. In TCRdb, the 5' RACE reads were re-called with MiXCR into one record per CDR3 protein. The sample lists more than 300,000 distinct CDR3 sequences, 7% to 9% seen once, with less than 15% in the top ten. The trim removed 6 bases at V and 0 bases at J, leaving 1 base unmatched. In germline, CDR1 is SNHLY, CDR2 FYNNEI. The CDR3 has 13 amino acids. Turning to this clonotype: Its antigen is unidentified.

The sample consisted of blood, either unsorted or a sorted T cell fraction (not recorded which). The sequence derives from a male donor with ankylosing spondylitis. This sequence joins TRBV2 and TRBJ1-1, with 7 bases matching TRBD1. The CDR3 nucleotides are TGTGCCAGCAGGGGACAGTTGAACACTGAAGCTTTCTTT. This gives the protein CASRGQLNTEAFF.